The 25 T cell receptor beta chains below all came from one sample that was sequenced in a study of blood T cell repertoires in COVID-19. Here immunoSEQ multiplex PCR was the method, and the copy in TCRdb shows in-frame clones only, minus some. The sample holds fewer than 250,000 clones; 80% to 90% are singletons and the top ten take roughly 8%. The sequencing sample was made of peripheral blood. These TCRs come from a woman aged 45-60 years with active or convalescent COVID-19.

The chain combines TRBV6-5 with TRBJ1-4; the D gene is possibly TRBD1 (5 bases). CDR1 and CDR2 (germline): MNHEY, SVGAGI. The germline V and J ends were trimmed by 9 bases and 8 bases, with 19 bases remaining between them. This CDR3 spans 14 amino acids. The CDR3 nucleotides read TGTGCCAGTTTCCGTAGGCAGGGAAACGAAAAACTGTTTTTT. Protein sequence: CASFRRQGNEKLFF.

The sample holds one count of this clone. The chain joins TRBV5-6 to TRBJ1-6, with TRBD1 matching over 8 bases. CDR1 and CDR2 from the germline V gene are SGHDT and YYEEEE. After removal of 4 bases from V and 9 bases from J, the junction contained 6 bases not matched to a gene. The CDR3 consists of 14 residues. CDR3 region: CASSPGQVTSPLHF. In nucleotides, the CDR3 is TGTGCCAGCAGCCCGGGACAGGTTACTTCACCCCTCCACTTT.

In this sample, this clone turned up a few times. This sequence joins TRBV28 and TRBJ1-2; weak D call: TRBD1 (6 bases). CDR3 length: 14 amino acids. Trimming cost V 3 bases and J 5 bases, with 13 bases left between them. Looked up from germline, CDR1 is MDHEN and CDR2 is SYDVKM. CDR3 region: CASSFIGQLYGYTF. CDR3 bases: TGTGCCAGCAGTTTTATAGGACAGCTATATGGCTACACCTTC.

This rearrangement joins TRBV18 to TRBJ1-5; D gene uncertain. The CDR3 runs 14 residues. Germline V CDR1 and CDR2: KGHSH, LQKENI. V lost 6 bases and J lost 0, with 9 bases in between. CDR3 loop: CASSLGYSNQPQHF. CDR3 sequence (DNA): TGTGCCAGCTCTCTCGGGTATAGCAATCAGCCCCAGCATTTT.

The genes are TRBV29-1 and TRBJ2-7, with 7 positions matching TRBD1. The CDR3 is 16 amino acids. The V segment lost 1 base and the J segment 2 bases; nucleotides outside the gene matches: 11. CDR1 and CDR2 (germline): SQVTM, ANQGSEA. This CDR3 reads CSVEGFPTGSPYEQYF. In DNA, the CDR3 is TGCAGCGTTGAAGGATTCCCGACAGGGAGTCCCTACGAGCAGTACTTC.

V is TRBV3-1 (or the pseudogene TRBV3-2) and J is TRBJ2-4; D may be TRBD1 (5 bases). Per germline, CDR1 LGHDT and CDR2 YNNKEL (reference sequence). V was pared by 1 base and J by 7 bases, with 17 bases between. The CDR3 covers 16 residues. In nucleotides, the CDR3 is TGTGCCAGCAGCCAAGGCCAGGGTGAATTCCTCAACATTCAGTACTTC. Translation gives CASSQGQGEFLNIQYF.

The rearrangement uses TRBV7-9 and TRBJ1-1; a possible D gene is TRBD1 (5 bases). The V end was cut by 6 bases, the J end by 3 bases, with 14 bases between. The CDR3 length is 14 residues. Germline CDR1 SEHNR, CDR2 FQNEAQ (reference sequence). The CDR3 spells CASRPQGRHTEAFF. CDR3 in DNA: TGTGCCAGCAGGCCTCAGGGAAGGCACACTGAAGCTTTCTTT.

CDR3 bases: TGTGCCAGCAGTTTCGCACAGGGGGGCCACACTGAAGCTTTCTTT. Its protein is CASSFAQGGHTEAFF. The chain has TRBV6-6 and TRBJ1-1, with TRBD1 identical over 8 bases. CDR1 and CDR2 (germline): MNHNY, SVGAGI (reference sequence). The V segment lost 4 bases and the J segment 3 bases; nucleotides outside the gene matches: 7. The length of the CDR3 is 15 residues.

The chain couples TRBV5-4 to TRBJ2-1; 14 positions match TRBD2. The V gene end was trimmed by 4 bases and the J gene end by 8 bases; junction bases not matched to a gene: 2. The CDR3 covers 14 residues. The germline V gene encodes CDR1 SGHNT and CDR2 YYREEE (reference sequence). CDR3 in DNA: TGTGCCAGCAGCCGACTAGCGGGAGGGGATGAGCAGTTCTTC. This encodes CASSRLAGGDEQFF.

The chain joins TRBV18 to TRBJ1-5; tentative D call: TRBD1 (6 bases). Germline assignment: CDR1 KGHSH and CDR2 LQKENI. The V end was cut by 5 bases, the J end by 7 bases, with 18 bases between. The CDR3 spans 15 residues. CDR3 nucleotides: TGTGCCAGCTCAGCCGTACCAGGGGCCGGACAGCCCCAGCATTTT. Protein product: CASSAVPGAGQPQHF.

The chain recombines TRBV28 with TRBJ1-6, with D tentatively TRBD1 (5 bases). The germline V and J ends were trimmed by 8 bases and 4 bases, with 12 bases remaining between them. This CDR3 has 14 residues. CDR1 is MDHEN and CDR2 is SYDVKM in the germline V gene. Here the CDR3 DNA reads TGTGCCAGCTGGTCGACAGAGTATAATTCACCCCTCCACTTT. Translation: CASWSTEYNSPLHF.

The chain has TRBV28 and TRBJ1-5; a possible D gene is TRBD1 (6 bases). CDR3 length equals 15 residues. Trimming removed 5 bases at V and 0 bases at J, with 11 bases between. Germline CDR1 MDHEN, CDR2 SYDVKM. The CDR3 protein is CASSRGGASNQPQHF. CDR3 coding DNA: TGTGCCAGCAGTCGGGGGGGGGCTAGCAATCAGCCCCAGCATTTT.

The chain joins TRBV5-1 to TRBJ2-2, with a weak D call TRBD1 (6 bases). CDR3 size: 13 residues. V lost 6 bases to trimming and J lost 1 base, with 7 bases between them. Germline CDR1 is SGHRS and CDR2 is YFSETQ. DNA for the CDR3: TGCGCCAGCAAAGGGGGGAACACCGGGGAGCTGTTTTTT. Its protein is CASKGGNTGELFF.

Only one count was recorded for this clone. The chain joins TRBV11-2 to TRBJ2-3; D is uncertain. Germline V gene lookup returns CDR1 SGHAT and CDR2 FQNNGV. This CDR3 contains 11 residues. Trimming cost V 11 bases and J 4 bases, with 10 bases left between them. The CDR3: CAVGESDTQYF. CDR3 nucleotide sequence: TGTGCCGTAGGAGAGTCAGATACGCAGTATTTT.

The chain uses TRBV5-1 and TRBJ2-3, with TRBD2 identical over 11 bases. Losses at the gene ends were 6 bases for V and 4 bases for J; bases not matched to a gene: 4. From germline, CDR1 is SGHRS and CDR2 YFSETQ. The CDR3 is 14 amino acids. CDR3 sequence reads: CASKTSGRADTQYF. CDR3 coding DNA: TGCGCCAGCAAAACTAGCGGGAGAGCAGATACGCAGTATTTT.

Only one count was recorded for this clone. V usage is TRBV7-3 and J usage is TRBJ2-3; possible D gene TRBD1, 6 bases. The V gene's germline CDR1 is SGHTA and CDR2 FQGTGA. The ends were cut back, 3 bases at V and 5 bases at J, with 9 bases in the middle. This CDR3 is built from 13 residues. Here the CDR3 DNA reads TGTGCCAGCAGCTTTTACAGGGAAGATACGCAGTATTTT. It is translated as CASSFYREDTQYF.

This clone occurred once. The chain is built from TRBV5-1 and TRBJ2-7, with D possibly being TRBD1 (7 bases). CDR3 size: 14 residues. The V end lost 4 bases, the J end lost 3 bases, and 14 bases lay between the germline ends. Germline V gene lookup returns CDR1 SGHRS and CDR2 YFSETQ. CDR3 DNA: TGCGCCAGCAGCGGAGGGACAGTCAACTACGAGCAGTACTTC. This gives the protein CASSGGTVNYEQYF.

The gene calls are TRBV28 and TRBJ2-5, with 9 bases that match TRBD2. V was pared by 7 bases and J by 1 base, with 4 bases of the junction left unmatched. CDR3 size: 14 residues. Germline V gene sequence: CDR1 MDHEN, CDR2 SYDVKM. The CDR3, as DNA: TGTGCCAGCAAGAGCGGGGGGCGCCAAGAGACCCAGTACTTC. Protein sequence: CASKSGGRQETQYF.

This chain links TRBV6-6 with TRBJ1-1, with 9 bases identical to TRBD1. This CDR3 is built from 17 residues. CDR1 and CDR2 (germline): MNHNY, SVGAGI (reference sequence). After removal of 5 bases from V and 0 bases from J, the junction contained 10 bases not matched to a gene. The DNA of the CDR3 is TGTGCCAGCAGTCCCCGACAGGGGGGTGGTATGAACACTGAAGCTTTCTTT. Amino acid sequence: CASSPRQGGGMNTEAFF.

This chain links TRBV5-6 with TRBJ2-7; TRBD1 matches at 7 bases. Per germline, CDR1 SGHDT and CDR2 YYEEEE. The ends lost 4 bases at V and 3 bases at J; junction bases unmatched: 7. CDR3 length: 14 amino acids. The DNA of the CDR3 is TGTGCCAGCAGCCTGGGACAGATATACTACGAGCAGTACTTC. Translated: CASSLGQIYYEQYF.

The V gene is TRBV19, the J gene TRBJ2-1; 9 nucleotides agree with TRBD2. The CDR3 runs to 16 residues. Germline loops: CDR1 LNHDA, CDR2 SQIVND (reference sequence). The junction had 7 bases not matched to a gene; V was cut back by 1 base and J by 6 bases. CDR3 sequence reads: CASSIGGTSRRNEQFF. The CDR3 nucleotides read TGTGCCAGTAGTATAGGAGGGACTAGCAGACGCAATGAGCAGTTCTTC.

The chain links TRBV25-1 to TRBJ2-3; TRBD1 aligns across 10 bases. The V gene's germline CDR1 is MGHDK and CDR2 SYGVNS. This CDR3 has 15 amino acids. After removal of 3 bases from V and 3 bases from J, the junction contained 3 bases not matched to a gene. The CDR3 spells CASSDTGQGTDTQYF. DNA of the CDR3: TGTGCCAGCAGTGATACGGGACAGGGGACAGATACGCAGTATTTT.

This chain connects TRBV7-2 to TRBJ1-5; 11 bases line up with TRBD1. After removal of 4 bases from V and 4 bases from J, the junction contained 12 bases not matched to a gene. Germline V CDR1 and CDR2: SGHTA, FQGNSA. CDR3 length equals 18 residues. The CDR3 DNA reads as TGTGCCAGCAGCTCTCCGGGACAGGGGGACTTAAGGAATCAGCCCCAGCATTTT. It is translated as CASSSPGQGDLRNQPQHF.

V and J are TRBV5-4 and TRBJ2-2; maybe TRBD1 (6 bases). This CDR3 spans 14 amino acids. Germline assignment: CDR1 SGHNT and CDR2 YYREEE (reference sequence). V was trimmed by 4 bases and J by 0 bases, leaving 7 bases between them. CDR3: CASSGTTNTGELFF. CDR3 DNA: TGTGCCAGCAGCGGGACAACGAACACCGGGGAGCTGTTTTTT.

CDR3 in amino acids: CASSKLAGVHNEQFF. The CDR3, as DNA: TGTGCCAGTAGTAAACTAGCGGGCGTCCACAATGAGCAGTTCTTC. The chain combines TRBV19 with TRBJ2-1; 9 bases are shared with TRBD2. From germline, CDR1 is LNHDA and CDR2 SQIVND (reference sequence). CDR3 size: 15 residues. V trimming: 4 bases; J trimming: 5 bases; junction bases outside the gene matches: 6. Variable domain in full (rest from reference TRBV19 and TRBJ2-1): DGGITQSPKYLFRKEGQNVTLSCEQNLNHDAMYWYRQDPGQGLRLIYYSQIVNDFQKGDIAEGYSVSREKKESFPLTVTSAQKNPTAFYLCASSKLAGVHNEQFFGPGTRLTVL.